The 10 T cell receptor beta chains below were found in one sample sequenced in a study of CD8+CD57+ T cells in acquired aplastic anemia (dated by TCRdb to 2017 to 2018). Sequencing used an Illumina HiSeq 2000. TCR beta VDJ combination and CDR3 sequence profiling used genomic DNA as the template. In TCRdb, the public reads were trimmed at Q25 with fastp and aligned with MiXCR, with productive beta chains retained. CDR3 protein duplicates are merged, each entry listing the most common genes and DNA. This sample comprises around 200,000 distinct CDR3 sequences, roughly 50% of them detected only once. The ten most abundant clones make up under 2% of the sample. Expansion of CD8+CD57+ cells had been shown by flow cytometry in the patients chosen for sequencing. The sequenced sample was sorted CD4+, CD8+, or CD8+CD57+ T cells (not recorded which) from PBMCs. The source of these receptors is a human donor with aplastic anemia.

This chain uses TRBV10-3 with TRBJ1-6, with TRBD1 identical over 9 bases. The junction had 5 bases not matched to a gene; V was cut back by 6 bases and J by 11 bases. Looked up from germline, CDR1 is ENHRY and CDR2 is SYGVKD. CDR3 size: 13 residues. The CDR3 DNA follows: TGTGCCATCAGGGGGACAGGGTGGACACCCCTCCACTTT. It yields the protein CAIRGTGWTPLHF.

As concerns this clonotype: It may be a read error: a sequence one base away is much more abundant. V gene TRBV5-1 combines with J gene TRBJ1-1; TRBD1 might be the D (5 bases). Germline lookup yields CDR1 SGHRS and CDR2 YFSETQ. The CDR3 is 15 amino acids. V gave up 7 bases and J gave up 3 bases, with 19 bases separating them. Here the CDR3 reads CASRRDGGVDTEAFF. The CDR3 bases are TGCGCCAGCCGCCGCGACGGAGGGGTGGACACTGAAGCTTTCTTT.

This chain links TRBV11-1 with TRBJ2-3, with TRBD1 identical over 8 bases. This CDR3 contains 15 residues. V shed 5 bases and J 0 bases; nucleotides not matched to a gene: 4. CDR1 is SGHAT and CDR2 is FQDESV in the germline V gene (reference sequence). The CDR3 DNA reads as TGTGCCAGCAGCAATAGACAGGGGAGCACAGATACGCAGTATTTT. The encoded protein is CASSNRQGSTDTQYF.

The gene calls are TRBV29-1 and TRBJ2-1; the match to TRBD2 covers 7 bases. The germline V gene encodes CDR1 SQVTM and CDR2 ANQGSEA. The CDR3 runs to 15 residues. Unmatched junction bases numbered 9, after V lost 3 bases and J lost 4 bases. The CDR3 sequence is CSVETGLAEYNEQFF. CDR3 coding DNA: TGCAGCGTTGAGACCGGGCTAGCGGAATACAATGAGCAGTTCTTC.

The chain combines TRBV3-1 with TRBJ1-1; D might be TRBD1 (6 bases). Per germline, CDR1 LGHDT and CDR2 YNNKEL (reference sequence). Trimming stripped 1 base from V and 3 bases from J, with 12 bases between. The CDR3 length is 15 residues. Written as DNA, the CDR3 is TGTGCCAGCAGCCAAGCCCCCAGGGGTTACACTGAAGCTTTCTTT. It encodes CASSQAPRGYTEAFF.

This clonotype was counted many times. This sequence joins TRBV5-1 and TRBJ1-5, with TRBD1 matching 7 bases. The CDR3 has 15 amino acids. Trimming took 2 bases from V and 4 from J; bases not matched to a gene: 6. The V gene's germline CDR1 is SGHRS and CDR2 YFSETQ. In DNA, the CDR3 is TGCGCCAGCAGCTTTTCGGGACAGAGTAATCAGCCCCAGCATTTT. This codes for CASSFSGQSNQPQHF.

In this sample, this clonotype turned up a few times. This sequence joins TRBV10-3 and TRBJ2-7; 8 positions agree with TRBD1. This CDR3 has 14 residues. In germline, CDR1 is ENHRY, CDR2 SYGVKD. V was pared by 4 bases and J by 2 bases, with 4 bases of the junction left unmatched. The CDR3 here is CAISVSDRAYEQYF. The CDR3 DNA sequence: TGTGCCATCAGTGTTTCGGACAGGGCCTACGAGCAGTACTTC.

The V gene is TRBV7-3, the J gene TRBJ1-6; D might be TRBD1 (6 bases). Germline V gene lookup returns CDR1 SGHTA and CDR2 FQGTGA. V shed 5 bases and J shed 13 bases, with 15 bases lying between them. The CDR3 has 13 residues. CDR3 sequence reads: CASSRGSGDPLHF. In DNA form, the CDR3 reads TGTGCCAGCAGCCGGGGCTCAGGGGACCCCCTCCACTTT.

This clonotype was recorded many times. The chain uses TRBV24-1 and TRBJ2-2; D gene unclear. CDR1 KGHDR and CDR2 SFDVKD come from the germline V gene. V lost 3 bases, J lost 3 bases, and 10 bases lay in between. The CDR3 loop spans 15 amino acids. CDR3 amino acids: CATSDDPGYTGELFF. CDR3 bases: TGTGCCACCAGTGATGACCCCGGCTACACCGGGGAGCTGTTTTTT.

The chain links TRBV11-2 to TRBJ2-5, with TRBD1 matching 8 bases. Germline CDR1 is SGHAT and CDR2 is FQNNGV. V gave up 1 base and J gave up 1 base; unmatched junction bases: 8. This CDR3 is 17 amino acids long. CDR3 bases: TGTGCCAGCAGCTTAGGTTTACAGGGGGTGTCCCAAGAGACCCAGTACTTC. It translates to CASSLGLQGVSQETQYF.